This T cell receptor (beta chain) was identified in a study of T cell changes during pregnancy in multiple sclerosis. The CDR3 is 12 residues long. The germline CDR1 and CDR2 sequences are SGDLS and YYNGEE. The V and J ends lost 2 bases and 8 bases, in that order; junction bases with no gene match: 3. Assay: immunoSEQ multiplex PCR; the TCRdb copy retains only in-frame clones and omits some. Of about 77,000 clones listed, approximately 90% were seen once; the top ten hold 1.9%. The receptor was isolated from a female donor with multiple sclerosis, enrolled in a pregnancy study. The sample consisted of peripheral blood, taken before pregnancy. The rearrangement uses TRBV9 and TRBJ1-2, with 7 bases lining up with TRBD1. The CDR3 DNA sequence: TGTGCCAGCAGCGTCCAGGGGGGAGGCTACACCTTC. Translated, it gives CASSVQGGGYTF.